The 30 T cell receptor beta chains given below trace back to one sample, sequenced in a study of T-cell reconstitution after alpha-beta-depleted transplantation in children. Unique molecular identifiers were used in preparing the TCRbeta library. TCRdb re-called the PCR reads through MiXCR, storing one row per CDR3 protein. The table has more than 300,000 distinct CDR3 sequences, about 17% seen once. This specimen was PBMCs, mostly from graft donor cells, taken 360 days after TCRalphabeta/CD19-depleted stem cell transplant. The receptors derive from a male patient aged 2-15 years who had a stem cell transplant for acute lymphoblastic leukemia, so the T cells may come from the graft donor.

The rearrangement joins TRBV9 to TRBJ2-5; possible D gene TRBD1, 5 bases. In germline, CDR1 is SGDLS, CDR2 YYNGEE. Trimming took 0 bases from V and 5 from J, leaving 14 bases between them. The CDR3 length is 15 residues. CDR3 bases: TGTGCCAGCAGCGTAGCTAAGCGCCCAGGGGAGACCCAGTACTTC. Translation: CASSVAKRPGETQYF.

This clonotype showed up just a few times. The J gene is TRBJ2-5, the V gene TRBV12-3 or TRBV12-4, with 7 nucleotides matching TRBD2. J gave up 0 bases and V 7 bases, and 2 bases lay outside the gene matches. The CDR3 consists of 13 residues. This CDR3 is CASNLADQETQYF. CDR3 in DNA: TGTGCCAGCAACCTAGCGGACCAAGAGACCCAGTACTTC.

The chain uses TRBV11-2 and TRBJ2-1, with 8 bases fitting TRBD2. CDR1 SGHAT and CDR2 FQNNGV come from the germline V gene. This CDR3 comprises 16 residues. V shed 5 bases and J 7 bases; nucleotides not matched to a gene: 13. CDR3 amino acids: CASSRGTSRSRNEQFF. The CDR3 DNA follows: TGTGCCAGCAGCCGTGGGACTAGTAGGTCTAGGAATGAGCAGTTCTTC.

This chain connects TRBV7-9 to TRBJ1-1; 7 bases are a match to TRBD1. CDR1 and CDR2 (germline): SEHNR, FQNEAQ (reference sequence). Trimming removed 5 bases from V and 0 bases from J; junction bases left unmatched: 12. The CDR3 has 17 residues. The CDR3 DNA reads as TGTGCCAGCAGCCACATAGGGACAGTCCTCTTGAACACTGAAGCTTTCTTT. Amino acid sequence: CASSHIGTVLLNTEAFF.

The genes are TRBV10-3 and TRBJ2-7, with unresolved D. V gave up 2 bases and J gave up 6 bases, with 11 bases separating them. This CDR3 has 13 residues. Germline V gene lookup returns CDR1 ENHRY and CDR2 SYGVKD. The CDR3 DNA follows: TGTGCCATCAGTGAGCACCCCCCCAGCGAGCAGTACTTC. Translated, it gives CAISEHPPSEQYF.

The CDR3 DNA reads as TGTGCCAGCAGTTCCAGCCTAAGGGGTGGAAATTCACCCCTCCACTTT. Encoded protein: CASSSSLRGGNSPLHF. The V gene is TRBV27, the J gene TRBJ1-6, with D tentatively TRBD1 (5 bases). The germline V gene encodes CDR1 MNHEY and CDR2 SMNVEV (reference sequence). V shed 4 bases and J shed 7 bases, with 17 bases lying between them. The CDR3 has 16 residues.

This clonotype was observed many times. V and J are TRBV9 and TRBJ2-3, with TRBD2 identical over 14 bases. Germline V gene lookup returns CDR1 SGDLS and CDR2 YYNGEE. The CDR3 totals 17 residues. Losses at the gene ends were 0 bases for V and 6 bases for J; bases not matched to a gene: 6. The CDR3 sequence: CASSVGAGTSGSDTQYF. The CDR3, as DNA: TGTGCCAGCAGCGTAGGGGCTGGGACTAGCGGGAGTGATACGCAGTATTTT.

This clonotype has more than one count but fewer than ten. The rearrangement joins TRBV28 to TRBJ2-7; possibly TRBD1 or TRBD2 for D (6 bases each). Germline CDR1 MDHEN, CDR2 SYDVKM. V lost 7 bases, J lost 5 bases, and 15 bases lay in between. The CDR3 sequence is 13 residues long. CDR3 amino acids: CASISLRGDEQYF. CDR3 nucleotides: TGTGCCAGCATCTCCCTTAGGGGGGACGAGCAGTACTTC. Based on the CDR3 plus reference TRBV28 and TRBJ2-7, the full variable domain is DVKVTQSSRYLVKRTGEKVFLECVQDMDHENMFWYRQDPGLGLRLIYFSYDVKMKEKGDIPEGYSVSREKKERFSLILESASTNQTSMYLCASISLRGDEQYFGPGTRLTVT.

This clonotype has only a few counts. J is TRBJ2-7 and V is TRBV5-1, with no clear D. Germline loops: CDR1 SGHRS, CDR2 YFSETQ. The CDR3 length is 14 residues. V lost 0 bases and J 0 bases, leaving 7 bases between the germline ends. CDR3 region: CASSLEPGSYEQYF. The CDR3 DNA sequence: TGCGCCAGCAGCTTGGAGCCAGGCTCCTACGAGCAGTACTTC.

This clonotype was found a few times. The J gene is TRBJ1-2, the V gene TRBV12-3 or TRBV12-4; D is uncertain. The V end lost 7 bases, the J end lost 8 bases, and 20 bases lay between the germline ends. This CDR3 spans 14 amino acids. CDR3 in amino acids: CASTLGPKARGYTF. The CDR3 region has the DNA TGTGCCAGCACACTCGGTCCCAAGGCGAGGGGCTACACCTTC.

The table lists this clonotype with many counts. The CDR3 coding sequence is TGTGCCAGCAGCGGTTACCCTAGCGATCTCTCCTACGAGCAGTACTTC. Its translation: CASSGYPSDLSYEQYF. The chain employs TRBV28 and TRBJ2-7, with D maybe TRBD2 (6 bases). CDR1 MDHEN and CDR2 SYDVKM come from the germline V gene. Trimming pared 6 bases from V and 0 bases from J, leaving 18 bases between. CDR3 length equals 16 residues.

The V call is TRBV4-1, the J call TRBJ2-7; 12 bases match TRBD2. Germline loops: CDR1 MGHRA, CDR2 YSYEKL. Trimming cost V 0 bases and J 3 bases; bases outside gene matches: 0. CDR3 length: 15 residues. CDR3 loop: CASSQEGLAGYEQYF. CDR3 nucleotide sequence: TGCGCCAGCAGCCAAGAGGGACTAGCGGGCTACGAGCAGTACTTC.

The chain uses TRBV27 and TRBJ2-1, with 7 positions matching TRBD1. The CDR3 extends over 15 amino acids. Germline V gives CDR1 MNHEY, CDR2 SMNVEV (reference sequence). The V and J ends lost 3 bases and 8 bases, in that order; junction bases with no gene match: 10. CDR3 DNA: TGTGCCAGCAGTTTTGAGGGGGCGGCATTTCATGAGCAGTTCTTC. It codes for CASSFEGAAFHEQFF.

This clonotype came up many times. The chain carries TRBV29-1 and TRBJ2-1; D uncertain. With 6 bases removed from V and 0 bases from J, the gap between germline ends came to 6 bases. There are 12 residues in the CDR3. Germline V lookup: CDR1 SQVTM, CDR2 ANQGSEA. The CDR3 loop is CSVRSSYNEQFF. CDR3 bases: TGCAGCGTGCGGAGCTCCTACAATGAGCAGTTCTTC.

V and J are TRBV7-3 and TRBJ1-6, with D unresolved. The V gene lost 3 bases and the J gene lost 9 bases, with 9 bases spanning the gap. The CDR3 contains 13 residues. The germline V gene encodes CDR1 SGHTA and CDR2 FQGTGA. This CDR3 is CASSFRKGSPLHF. CDR3 nucleotide sequence: TGTGCCAGCAGCTTTCGGAAGGGTTCACCCCTCCACTTT.

The CDR3 sequence: CASSLGWGNEAFF. CDR3 nucleotides: TGTGCCAGCAGCTTGGGGTGGGGCAACGAAGCTTTCTTT. V is TRBV7-3 and J is TRBJ1-1; D is possibly TRBD1 (5 bases). V lost 3 bases to trimming and J lost 8 bases, with 13 bases between them. Germline-derived CDR1 and CDR2 are SGHTA and FQGTGA. There are 13 residues in the CDR3. Full variable domain (missing parts from reference TRBV7-3 and TRBJ1-1): GAGVSQTPSNKVTEKGKYVELRCDPISGHTALYWYRQSLGQGPEFLIYFQGTGAADDSGLPNDRFFAVRPEGSVSTLKIQRTERGDSAVYLCASSLGWGNEAFFGQGTRLTVV.

This clonotype showed up just a few times. CDR3 region: CSVPIAKNIQYF. CDR3 DNA sequence: TGCAGCGTACCAATAGCCAAAAACATTCAGTACTTC. The chain couples TRBV29-1 to TRBJ2-4; no reliable D call. This CDR3 is 12 amino acids long. The V gene lost 6 bases and the J gene lost 0 bases, with 6 bases spanning the gap. Looked up from germline, CDR1 is SQVTM and CDR2 is ANQGSEA.

This chain links TRBV24-1 with TRBJ2-3, with D perhaps matching TRBD1 (5 bases). This CDR3 has 15 residues. Germline-derived CDR1 and CDR2 are KGHDR and SFDVKD. Trimming removed 4 bases at V and 0 bases at J, with 10 bases between. The CDR3 here is CATSDAPGSTDTQYF. In DNA, the CDR3 is TGTGCCACCAGTGACGCCCCAGGGAGCACAGATACGCAGTATTTT.

This clonotype was seen at least ten times. The chain joins TRBV5-1 to TRBJ2-3; TRBD2 is a possible D gene (5 bases). CDR1 SGHRS and CDR2 YFSETQ come from the germline V gene. Trimming removed 4 bases from V and 0 bases from J, with 18 bases in between. This CDR3 comprises 17 residues. CDR3 sequence: CASSTSLLAPSTDTQYF. CDR3 coding DNA: TGCGCCAGCAGCACGTCCCTTTTAGCGCCCAGCACAGATACGCAGTATTTT.

This clonotype was detected only a few times. The rearrangement links TRBV7-3 to TRBJ2-1, with D uncertain. With 5 bases removed from V and 0 bases from J, the gap between germline ends came to 11 bases. This CDR3 contains 15 residues. CDR1 is SGHTA, CDR2 FQGTGA, per germline. The CDR3 spells CASSESPYSYNEQFF. As DNA, the CDR3 is TGTGCCAGCAGCGAGTCACCATACTCCTACAATGAGCAGTTCTTC.

The rearrangement joins TRBV29-1 to TRBJ2-3; 8 bases map to TRBD1. The V segment lost 6 bases and the J segment 5 bases; nucleotides outside the gene matches: 4. From germline, CDR1 is SQVTM and CDR2 ANQGSEA. This CDR3 spans 12 amino acids. This CDR3 reads CSVTDRGDTQYF. Written as DNA, the CDR3 is TGCAGCGTGACTGACAGGGGAGATACGCAGTATTTT.

This chain uses TRBV12-3 or TRBV12-4 with TRBJ2-2; D might be TRBD2 (6 bases). V lost 3 bases and J lost 7, with 12 bases in between. The CDR3 has 14 amino acids. Written as DNA, the CDR3 is TGTGCCAGCAGTTTGGCGGGATTCTACGGGGAGCTGTTTTTT. It yields the protein CASSLAGFYGELFF.

The V call is TRBV12-3 or TRBV12-4, the J call TRBJ2-1; TRBD2 matches 9 bases. Trimming at V came to 7 bases and at J to 9 bases, leaving 7 bases not matched to a gene. The length of the CDR3 is 13 residues. In nucleotides, the CDR3 is TGTGCCAGCACGGCGGGAGGGCTCAGTGAGCAGTTCTTC. Protein sequence: CASTAGGLSEQFF.

CDR3 in amino acids: CASSAWDTSYEQYF. The CDR3 nucleotides read TGTGCCAGCAGTGCTTGGGACACTTCCTACGAGCAGTACTTC. V is TRBV27 and J is TRBJ2-7, with D possibly TRBD1 on 6 matching bases. Trimming stripped 5 bases from V and 1 base from J, with 12 bases between. The germline CDR1 and CDR2 sequences are MNHEY and SMNVEV (reference sequence). This CDR3 region has 14 residues.

This clonotype was observed many times. This CDR3 is CASSQRWLAGVKGTDTQYF. The DNA of the CDR3 is TGTGCCAGCAGCCAACGGTGGCTAGCGGGAGTAAAGGGCACAGATACGCAGTATTTT. The genes are TRBV12-3 or TRBV12-4 and TRBJ2-3; 10 nucleotides match TRBD2. CDR3 size: 19 residues. V was clipped by 6 bases and J by 1 base; unmatched bases: 16.

This clonotype was seen more than once but under ten times. The chain recombines TRBV7-8 with TRBJ2-7; D is undetermined. Germline V gene lookup returns CDR1 SGHVS and CDR2 FQNEAQ. The germline V and J ends were trimmed by 1 base and 0 bases, with 10 bases remaining between them. There are 15 residues in the CDR3. In DNA, the CDR3 is TGTGCCAGCAGCTTAGGTGGGCTCCCCTCCTACGAGCAGTACTTC. Its translation is CASSLGGLPSYEQYF. Variable domain in full (rest from reference TRBV7-8 and TRBJ2-7): GAGVSQSPRYKVAKRGQDVALRCDPISGHVSLFWYQQALGQGPEFLTYFQNEAQLDKSGLPSDRFFAERPEGSVSTLKIQRTQQEDSAVYLCASSLGGLPSYEQYFGPGTRLTVT.

Written as DNA, the CDR3 is TGTGCCAGCAGCCAAGCAGACAGGGGGTATTCTTATGGCTACACCTTC. Translated: CASSQADRGYSYGYTF. The chain employs TRBV3-1 and TRBJ1-2; 9 bases match TRBD1. The CDR3 contains 16 residues. Germline lookup yields CDR1 LGHDT and CDR2 YNNKEL (reference sequence). V trimming: 1 base; J trimming: 5 bases; junction bases outside the gene matches: 8.

Many counts were recorded for this clonotype. The rearrangement uses TRBV10-3 and TRBJ2-7, with D perhaps TRBD1 or TRBD2 (5 bases each). Germline CDR1 reads ENHRY; CDR2 reads SYGVKD. The CDR3 covers 14 residues. Trimming shortened V by 0 bases and J by 2 bases, and 8 bases separated the two germline ends. The CDR3 DNA is TGTGCCATCAGTGAGTCGGGACGGCCCTACGAGCAGTACTTC. Its protein is CAISESGRPYEQYF.

The gene calls are TRBV4-2 and TRBJ2-3, with 7 bases matching TRBD1. Germline CDR1 LGHNA, CDR2 YNFKEQ. J lost 1 base, V lost 1 base, and 8 bases had no gene match. The CDR3 sequence is 17 residues long. This CDR3 reads CASSQAGTAIGTDTQYF. The CDR3 region has the DNA TGTGCCAGCAGCCAAGCCGGGACAGCTATTGGCACAGATACGCAGTATTTT.

This clonotype was picked up a small number of times. This chain links TRBV10-3 with TRBJ2-3; D is unresolved. This CDR3 region has 12 residues. From germline, CDR1 is ENHRY and CDR2 SYGVKD. V shed 6 bases and J shed 2 bases, with 6 bases lying between them. The CDR3 DNA reads TGTGCCATCAGCGAGAACACAGATACGCAGTATTTT. Protein: CAISENTDTQYF.